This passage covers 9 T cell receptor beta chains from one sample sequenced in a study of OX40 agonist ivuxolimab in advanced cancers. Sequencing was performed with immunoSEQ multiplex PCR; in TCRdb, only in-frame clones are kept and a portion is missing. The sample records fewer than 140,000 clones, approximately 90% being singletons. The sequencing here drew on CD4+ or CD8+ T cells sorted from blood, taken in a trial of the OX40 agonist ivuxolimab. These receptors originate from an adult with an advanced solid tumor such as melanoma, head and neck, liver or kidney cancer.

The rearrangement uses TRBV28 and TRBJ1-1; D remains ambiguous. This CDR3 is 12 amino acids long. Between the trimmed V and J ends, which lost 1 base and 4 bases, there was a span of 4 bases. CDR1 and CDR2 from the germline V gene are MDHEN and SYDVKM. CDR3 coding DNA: TGTGCCAGCAGTTTATCGACCACTGAAGCTTTCTTT. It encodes CASSLSTTEAFF.

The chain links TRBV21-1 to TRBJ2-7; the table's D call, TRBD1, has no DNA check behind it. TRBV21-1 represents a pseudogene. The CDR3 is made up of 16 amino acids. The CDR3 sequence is CASSKLPPGQFYEQYF. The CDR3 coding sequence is TGTGCCAGCAGCAAGCTCCCCCCAGGGCAATTCTACGAGCAGTACTTC.

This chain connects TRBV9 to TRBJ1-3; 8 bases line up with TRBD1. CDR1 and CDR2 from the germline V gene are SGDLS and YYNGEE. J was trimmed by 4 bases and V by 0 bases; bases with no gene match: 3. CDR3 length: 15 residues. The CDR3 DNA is TGTGCCAGCAGCGTAGGAGGACAGGGAGGAAACACCATATATTTT. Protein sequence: CASSVGGQGGNTIYF.

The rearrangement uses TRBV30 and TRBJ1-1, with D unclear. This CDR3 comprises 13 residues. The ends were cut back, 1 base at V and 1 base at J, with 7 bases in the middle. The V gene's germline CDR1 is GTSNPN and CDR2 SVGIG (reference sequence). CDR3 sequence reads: CAWSGQPNTEAFF. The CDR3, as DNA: TGTGCCTGGAGTGGGCAGCCGAACACTGAAGCTTTCTTT.

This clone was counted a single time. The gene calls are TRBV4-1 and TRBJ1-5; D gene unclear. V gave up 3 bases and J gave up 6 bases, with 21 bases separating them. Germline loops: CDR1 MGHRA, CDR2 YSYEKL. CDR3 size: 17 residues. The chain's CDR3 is CASSHPSGPQLGQPQHF. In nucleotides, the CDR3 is TGCGCCAGCAGCCACCCTTCCGGGCCCCAACTGGGTCAGCCCCAGCATTTT.

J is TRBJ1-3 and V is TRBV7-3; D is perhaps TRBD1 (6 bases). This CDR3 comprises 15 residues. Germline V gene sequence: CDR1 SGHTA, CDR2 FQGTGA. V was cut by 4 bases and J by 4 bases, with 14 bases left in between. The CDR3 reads CASSSAPGTGNTIYF. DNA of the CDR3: TGTGCCAGCAGCTCTGCTCCCGGGACAGGAAACACCATATATTTT. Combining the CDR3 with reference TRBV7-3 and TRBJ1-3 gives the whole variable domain GAGVSQTPSNKVTEKGKYVELRCDPISGHTALYWYRQSLGQGPEFLIYFQGTGAADDSGLPNDRFFAVRPEGSVSTLKIQRTERGDSAVYLCASSSAPGTGNTIYFGEGSWLTVV.

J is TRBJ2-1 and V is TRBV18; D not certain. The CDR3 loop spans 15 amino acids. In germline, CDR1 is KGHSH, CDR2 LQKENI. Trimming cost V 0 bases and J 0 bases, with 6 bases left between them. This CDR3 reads CASSPPRNSYNEQFF. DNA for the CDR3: TGTGCCAGCTCACCACCCCGGAACTCCTACAATGAGCAGTTCTTC.

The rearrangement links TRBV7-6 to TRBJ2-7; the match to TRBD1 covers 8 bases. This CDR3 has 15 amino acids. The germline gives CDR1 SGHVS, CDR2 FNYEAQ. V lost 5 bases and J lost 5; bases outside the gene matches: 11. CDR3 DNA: TGTGCCAGCAGCGCACTGGGACAGGAGGGCCACGAGCAGTACTTC. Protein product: CASSALGQEGHEQYF.

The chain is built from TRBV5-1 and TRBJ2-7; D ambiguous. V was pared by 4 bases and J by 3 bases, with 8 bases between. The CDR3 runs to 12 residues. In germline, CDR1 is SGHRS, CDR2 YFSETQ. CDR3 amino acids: CASSLTLYEQYF. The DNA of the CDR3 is TGCGCCAGCAGCCTTACACTCTACGAGCAGTACTTC.